The 8 T cell receptor beta chains below were found in one sample sequenced in a study of T-cell reconstitution after alpha-beta-depleted transplantation in children. The TCRbeta library incorporated unique molecular identifiers. From the PCR reads, TCRdb called clonotypes with MiXCR, one entry per CDR3 protein. The sample holds 600,000 to 700,000 distinct CDR3 sequences, 16% seen once. This specimen consisted of PBMCs from the stem cell graft donor, obtained from the stem cell graft. These receptors were taken from a human donor who donated a stem cell graft to a child with acute myeloid leukemia.

This clonotype was seen more than once but under ten times. J is TRBJ1-5 and V is TRBV6-1; weak D call: TRBD1 (5 bases). Looked up from germline, CDR1 is MNHNS and CDR2 is SASEGT. V was trimmed by 3 bases and J by 3 bases, leaving 18 bases between them. The CDR3 covers 17 residues. CDR3 sequence reads: CASSEVLWAGFNQPQHF. DNA for the CDR3: TGTGCCAGCAGTGAGGTCCTCTGGGCAGGGTTCAATCAGCCCCAGCATTTT.

This clonotype came up many times. CDR3 loop: CASQTGTSYEQYF. CDR3 nucleotides: TGTGCCTCGCAGACAGGGACTTCCTACGAGCAGTACTTC. V is TRBV27 and J is TRBJ2-7, with a tentative D call TRBD1 (7 bases). V lost 11 bases, J lost 1 base, and 15 bases lay in between. Germline V gene lookup returns CDR1 MNHEY and CDR2 SMNVEV (reference sequence). This CDR3 has 13 amino acids.

The chain links TRBV24-1 to TRBJ2-3, with D possibly being TRBD1 (6 bases). In germline, CDR1 is KGHDR, CDR2 SFDVKD. The CDR3 contains 15 residues. V was pared by 6 bases and J by 2 bases, with 14 bases between. The CDR3 DNA is TGTGCCACCAGTCGTGTGACAGGACTCACAGATACGCAGTATTTT. Amino acids: CATSRVTGLTDTQYF.

This clonotype has ten or more counts. V usage is TRBV20-1 and J usage is TRBJ2-5; D perhaps matches TRBD2 (7 bases). The CDR3 is 14 residues long. In germline, CDR1 is DFQATT, CDR2 SNEGSKA (reference sequence). The V end was cut by 5 bases, the J end by 3 bases, with 16 bases between. CDR3 DNA: TGCAGTGCTGTTGGGGGGGGGCTCGAAGAGACCCAGTACTTC. Translated, it gives CSAVGGGLEETQYF.

J is TRBJ2-7 and V is TRBV6-1; D uncertain. The CDR3 spans 11 residues. Germline V gene sequence: CDR1 MNHNS, CDR2 SASEGT. Trimming took off 10 bases at V and 2 bases at J, with 9 bases between the two ends. CDR3: CATRAAYEQYV. CDR3 nucleotides: TGTGCCACACGGGCTGCCTACGAGCAGTACGTC.

This rearrangement joins TRBV28 to TRBJ2-5; 11 bases agree with TRBD2. Germline V gives CDR1 MDHEN, CDR2 SYDVKM. This CDR3 is 14 amino acids long. Unmatched junction bases numbered 4, after V lost 9 bases and J lost 1 base. The CDR3 sequence: CARTSGALQETQYF. The CDR3 DNA follows: TGTGCCAGGACTAGCGGGGCGCTCCAAGAGACCCAGTACTTC.

This clonotype was counted many times. The chain links TRBV7-2 to TRBJ1-1; no clear D. Germline loops: CDR1 SGHTA, CDR2 FQGNSA. The length of the CDR3 is 15 residues. Between the trimmed V and J ends, which lost 4 bases and 4 bases, there was a span of 16 bases. The CDR3 loop is CASSSDLPRTTEAFF. The DNA for the CDR3 is TGTGCCAGCAGCTCAGACCTACCCCGCACCACTGAAGCTTTCTTT.

The sample holds a few counts of this clonotype. The V call is TRBV4-3, the J call TRBJ2-7; 7 bases match TRBD2. Germline assignment: CDR1 LGHNA and CDR2 YSLEER. This CDR3 region has 15 residues. Unmatched junction bases numbered 9, after V lost 3 bases and J lost 4 bases. The CDR3, as DNA: TGCGCCAGCAGCCAGGGGAGGGGAGTTGGATACGAGCAGTACTTC. Translating it yields CASSQGRGVGYEQYF.